This is a list of T cell receptor beta chains from one sample in a study of blood T cell repertoires in COVID-19. Using immunoSEQ multiplex PCR, the repertoire was profiled, and TCRdb retains in-frame clones only, with some absent. The sample lists roughly 250,000 clones, roughly 84% occurring once. The sequenced sample was peripheral blood. These receptors all come from a person aged 70 to 79 with COVID-19, enrolled during active disease. CDR3s include the opening cysteine and the closing phenylalanine or tryptophan. The D gene is left open where the match is weak.

CDR3 protein: CASSLGRTEAFF; D gene: -; V gene: TRBV11-2; J gene: TRBJ1-1
CDR3 protein: CASSLLDSVYEQYF; D gene: -; V gene: TRBV28; J gene: TRBJ2-7
CDR3 protein: CASSINPGQSNSPLHF; D gene: TRBD1; V gene: TRBV19; J gene: TRBJ1-6
CDR3 protein: CASRTTGLAGGSTFF; D gene: TRBD2; V gene: TRBV6-5; J gene: TRBJ2-1
CDR3 protein: CASSPAGFDGYTF; D gene: -; V gene: TRBV18; J gene: TRBJ1-2
CDR3 protein: CASRRARQSSYEQYF; D gene: -; V gene: TRBV28; J gene: TRBJ2-7
CDR3 protein: CASSPLRDTLNTEAFF; D gene: -; V gene: TRBV18; J gene: TRBJ1-1
CDR3 protein: CASSPGGSNTEAFF; D gene: -; V gene: TRBV18; J gene: TRBJ1-1
CDR3 protein: CATSGQPSSGNTIYF; D gene: TRBD1; V gene: TRBV6-5; J gene: TRBJ1-3
CDR3 protein: CASSSQGLQYF; D gene: -; V gene: TRBV5-1; J gene: TRBJ2-7
CDR3 protein: CASSSGTGVSSSEQYF; D gene: TRBD1; V gene: TRBV5-4; J gene: TRBJ2-7
CDR3 protein: CASSLAVGGFGGEIKETQYF; D gene: TRBD2; V gene: TRBV7-8; J gene: TRBJ2-5
CDR3 protein: CASSLASSTQYF; D gene: -; V gene: TRBV5-5; J gene: TRBJ2-3
CDR3 protein: CSVDKGLGTEAFF; D gene: -; V gene: TRBV29-1; J gene: TRBJ1-1
CDR3 protein: CASSPNTGLSYGYTF; D gene: -; V gene: TRBV5-1; J gene: TRBJ1-2
CDR3 protein: CASSLSQGSYNEQFF; D gene: -; V gene: TRBV5-4; J gene: TRBJ2-1
CDR3 protein: CASSGPGDEQFF; D gene: -; V gene: TRBV6-4; J gene: TRBJ2-1
CDR3 protein: CASSPGQGLYEQYF; D gene: TRBD1; V gene: TRBV5-1; J gene: TRBJ2-7
CDR3 protein: CASSSRDRISPLHF; D gene: TRBD1; V gene: TRBV6-5; J gene: TRBJ1-6
CDR3 protein: CASSRGQGRETQYF; D gene: TRBD1; V gene: TRBV5-1; J gene: TRBJ2-5
CDR3 protein: CASSRQYSNQPQHF; D gene: -; V gene: TRBV2; J gene: TRBJ1-5
CDR3 protein: CASSSGTGGFWNNEQFF; D gene: TRBD1; V gene: TRBV5-8; J gene: TRBJ2-1
CDR3 protein: CASTPRADAEQYF; D gene: -; V gene: TRBV6-5; J gene: TRBJ2-7
CDR3 protein: CASSQEWTGPNQPQHF; D gene: TRBD1; V gene: TRBV4-3; J gene: TRBJ1-5
CDR3 protein: CASSQEAGSNTGELFF; D gene: -; V gene: TRBV4-3; J gene: TRBJ2-2
CDR3 protein: CASSQRPGHLANEKLFF; D gene: -; V gene: TRBV27; J gene: TRBJ1-4
CDR3 protein: CASIPQGRSYEQYF; D gene: -; V gene: TRBV5-6; J gene: TRBJ2-7